This T cell receptor (beta chain) was recorded in a study of regulatory and conventional T cells in RAG deficiency. Overall study: CID or atypical SCID patients with hypomorphic RAG mutations often have autoimmunity. Study findings and constraints: Shannon entropy fell and Simpson indices rose in RAG-deficient patients.

Germline V gives CDR1 MDHEN, CDR2 SYDVKM. Trimming at V came to 5 bases and at J to 8 bases, leaving 15 bases not matched to a gene. The CDR3 extends over 17 amino acids. Note on this clone: Its antigen remains unknown.

Using immunoSEQ multiplex PCR, the repertoire was profiled, and TCRdb retains in-frame clones only, with some absent. The table records more than 7,500 clones, around 94% of them present only once. Genomic DNA came from blood conventional CD4+ T cells gated CD25-low CD127-high. The source is a human donor with RAG deficiency presenting as severe combined immunodeficiency. The chain is built from TRBV28 and TRBJ2-1, with 10 nucleotides matching TRBD1. What was sequenced was CD4+ effector T cells sorted from blood. CDR3 bases: TGTGCCAGCAGTCAACCAACCGGGACAGGGGATAACGATGAGCAGTTCTTC. As protein: CASSQPTGTGDNDEQFF.